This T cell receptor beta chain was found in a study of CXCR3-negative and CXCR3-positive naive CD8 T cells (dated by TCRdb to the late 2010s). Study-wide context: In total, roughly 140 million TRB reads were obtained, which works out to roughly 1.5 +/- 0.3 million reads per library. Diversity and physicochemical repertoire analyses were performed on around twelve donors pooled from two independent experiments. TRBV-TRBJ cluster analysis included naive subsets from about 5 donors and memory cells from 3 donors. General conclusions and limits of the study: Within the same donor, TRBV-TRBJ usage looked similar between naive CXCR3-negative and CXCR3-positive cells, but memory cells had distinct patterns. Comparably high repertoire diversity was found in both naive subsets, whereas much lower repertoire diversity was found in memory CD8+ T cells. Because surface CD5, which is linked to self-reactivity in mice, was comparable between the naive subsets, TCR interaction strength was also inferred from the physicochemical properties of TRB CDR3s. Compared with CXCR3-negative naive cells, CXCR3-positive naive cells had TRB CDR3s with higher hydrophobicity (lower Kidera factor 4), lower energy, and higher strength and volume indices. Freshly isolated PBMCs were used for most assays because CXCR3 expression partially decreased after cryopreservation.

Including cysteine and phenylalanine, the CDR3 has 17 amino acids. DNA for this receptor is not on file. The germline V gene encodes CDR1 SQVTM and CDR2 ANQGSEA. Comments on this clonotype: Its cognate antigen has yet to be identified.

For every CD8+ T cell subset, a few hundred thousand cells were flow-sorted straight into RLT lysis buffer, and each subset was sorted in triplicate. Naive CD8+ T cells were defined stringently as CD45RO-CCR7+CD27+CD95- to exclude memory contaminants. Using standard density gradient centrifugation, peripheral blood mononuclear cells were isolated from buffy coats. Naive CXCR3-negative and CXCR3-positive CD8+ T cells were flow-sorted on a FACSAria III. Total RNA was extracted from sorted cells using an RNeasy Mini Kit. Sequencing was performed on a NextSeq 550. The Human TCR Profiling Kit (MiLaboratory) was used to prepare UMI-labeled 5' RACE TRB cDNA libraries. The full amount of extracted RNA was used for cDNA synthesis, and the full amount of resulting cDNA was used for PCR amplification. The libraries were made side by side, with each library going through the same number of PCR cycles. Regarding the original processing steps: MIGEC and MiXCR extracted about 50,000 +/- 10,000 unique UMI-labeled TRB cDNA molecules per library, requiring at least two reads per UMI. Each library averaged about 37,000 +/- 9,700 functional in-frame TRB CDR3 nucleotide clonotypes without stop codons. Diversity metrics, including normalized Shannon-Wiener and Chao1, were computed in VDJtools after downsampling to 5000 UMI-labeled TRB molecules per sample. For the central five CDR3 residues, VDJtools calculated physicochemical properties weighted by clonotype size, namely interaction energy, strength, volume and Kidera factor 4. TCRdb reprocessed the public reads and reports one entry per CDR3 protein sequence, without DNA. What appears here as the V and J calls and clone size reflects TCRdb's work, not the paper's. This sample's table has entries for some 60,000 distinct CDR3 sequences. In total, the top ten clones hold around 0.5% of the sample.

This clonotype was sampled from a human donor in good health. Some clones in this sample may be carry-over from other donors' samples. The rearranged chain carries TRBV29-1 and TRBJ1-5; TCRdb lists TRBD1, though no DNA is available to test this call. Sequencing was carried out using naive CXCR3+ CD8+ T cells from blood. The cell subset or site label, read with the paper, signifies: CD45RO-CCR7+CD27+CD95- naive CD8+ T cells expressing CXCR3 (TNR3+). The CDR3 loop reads CSVGSGALTGANQPQHF.